This T cell receptor beta chain comes out of a study of Tregs in tolerant kidney transplant recipients. Remarks on this clone: The antigen is not known. The DNA ends 3 residues before the CDR3 does, and the rest of the CDR3 is filled in from the germline J gene.

V gave up 4 bases and J gave up 1 base, with 11 bases separating them. CDR1 and CDR2 (germline): SNHLY, FYNNEI. CDR3 length: 15 amino acids. Mixed chimerism was transient after nonmyeloablative marrow transplants from related graft donors. Unstimulated Tregs (CD4+CD25+CD127-) and CD4+CD25- non-Tregs were sorted from PBMCs. Findings and caveats of the study: Biological reproducibility was not directly addressed, but technical replication error appeared minimal. Antigen-driven expansion was suggested because donor-specific Tregs expanded more than all Tregs in tolerant patients.

TCRdb's copy holds only in-frame clones and misses some; the assay was immunoSEQ multiplex PCR. This specimen shows roughly 10,000 clones; the ten leading clones hold about 24%. The sequence was collected from a human patient who received a combined kidney and bone marrow transplant. Part of the T cell pool may stem from the graft donor. The sample was CD8+ T cells from blood (PBMCs), taken 24 months after the transplant. This chain uses TRBV2 with TRBJ1-5; weak D call: TRBD1 (5 bases). This CDR3 is CASSAGLGSNQPQHF. Incomplete CDR3 DNA: TGTGCCAGCAGTGCAGGGCTTGGAAGCAATCAGCCC.